These T cell receptor beta chains were read from a single sample in a study of blood T cell repertoires in COVID-19. Profiling relied on immunoSEQ multiplex PCR, and the TCRdb table lists in-frame clones only, not all of them. The sample lists about 120,000 clones, around 63% occurring once. The sequenced material came from peripheral blood. Receptors originate from a woman in her seventies with acute or convalescent COVID-19. Both conserved end residues are part of each CDR3. Each record gives: J gene, D gene, clone size, CDR3 length, V gene, CDR3 protein, CDR3 DNA. D genes are given only for firm matches. Clone sizes are given selectively: once, few, many, or a class where the clone is expanded.

>TRBJ1-2|.|.|14|TRBV27
CASSLGMAGGGYTF
TGTGCCAGCAGTTTAGGAATGGCGGGGGGCGGCTACACCTTC
>TRBJ1-1|.|.|15|TRBV25-1
CASSEGKGGYTEAFF
TGTGCCAGCAGTGAAGGGAAAGGGGGTTACACTGAAGCTTTCTTT
>TRBJ2-7|.|.|15|TRBV10-3
CAISGQGPRVGEQYF
TGTGCCATCAGTGGCCAGGGGCCCCGGGTTGGCGAGCAGTACTTC
>TRBJ2-3|TRBD1|.|15|TRBV10-3
CAIRGTGGGTDTQYF
TGTGCCATCAGGGGGACAGGGGGAGGGACAGATACGCAGTATTTT
>TRBJ2-5|.|.|15|TRBV24-1
CATSDHNSHQETQYF
TGTGCCACCAGTGATCACAACAGCCACCAAGAGACCCAGTACTTC
>TRBJ2-3|TRBD2|.|16|TRBV7-9
CASSPMRGVSTDTQYF
TGTGCCAGCAGCCCCATGCGGGGGGTCTCCACAGATACGCAGTATTTT
>TRBJ1-5|TRBD1|.|13|TRBV2
CASKLQGTQPQHF
TGTGCTAGCAAGCTACAGGGGACTCAGCCCCAGCATTTT
>TRBJ2-7|.|.|16|TRBV10-1
CASSSARDSRAYEQYF
TGCGCCAGCAGTTCTGCCCGGGATTCGAGGGCCTACGAGCAGTACTTC
>TRBJ1-2|.|.|14|TRBV29-1
CSVDFSDGAYGYTF
TGCAGCGTTGACTTTTCCGACGGAGCCTATGGCTACACCTTC
>TRBJ2-7|TRBD1|.|18|TRBV7-8
CASSFPGQGASLVYEQYF
TGTGCCAGCAGCTTCCCGGGACAGGGTGCTTCCCTTGTCTACGAGCAGTACTTC
>TRBJ2-3|TRBD2|.|14|TRBV2
CASSEALGLAAQYF
TGTGCCAGCAGTGAAGCGCTCGGACTAGCAGCGCAGTATTTT
>TRBJ2-3|TRBD1|.|15|TRBV30
CAWSEGQGATDTQYF
TGTGCCTGGAGTGAGGGGCAGGGGGCAACGGATACGCAGTATTTT
>TRBJ1-2|.|few|16|TRBV18
CASSPYGAYREPETLF
TGTGCCAGCTCACCATACGGAGCCTACCGGGAGCCTGAGACCTTATTC
>TRBJ2-7|.|once|14|TRBV19
CASSIGQGTGEQYF
TGTGCCAGTAGTATAGGGCAGGGAACAGGGGAGCAGTACTTC
>TRBJ1-5|.|.|15|TRBV19
CASSMSGASNQPQHF
TGTGCCAGTAGTATGTCAGGGGCGAGCAATCAGCCCCAGCATTTT
>TRBJ2-5|TRBD1|.|16|TRBV5-1
CASSFGTAKSRETQYF
TGCGCCAGCAGTTTCGGGACAGCTAAGAGTCGAGAGACCCAGTACTTC
>TRBJ1-1|.|few|14|TRBV7-9
CASSSIGVNTEAFF
TGTGCCAGCAGCTCTATCGGGGTGAACACTGAAGCTTTCTTT
>TRBJ2-3|TRBD2|.|14|TRBV27
CATRLAGGTDTQYF
TGTGCCACCAGACTAGCGGGAGGAACAGATACGCAGTATTTT
>TRBJ1-5|TRBD1|.|19|TRBV28
CASSLAGTGYDNSNQPQHF
TGTGCCAGCAGTTTGGCCGGGACAGGGTATGATAATAGCAATCAGCCCCAGCATTTT
>TRBJ2-2|.|.|15|TRBV4-1
CASSRQATNTGELFF
TGCGCCAGCAGCCGACAGGCCACGAACACCGGGGAGCTGTTTTTT
>TRBJ2-2|.|.|16|TRBV25-1
CASSDEKDSNTGELFF
TGTGCCAGCAGTGATGAAAAAGACAGTAACACCGGGGAGCTGTTTTTT
>TRBJ2-5|.|few|12|TRBV10-2
CASSDLRETQYF
TGCGCCAGCAGTGACCTCAGGGAGACCCAGTACTTC
>TRBJ1-4|TRBD1|.|14|TRBV7-9
CASSLAGGDEKLFF
TGTGCCAGCAGCTTAGCAGGGGGCGATGAAAAACTGTTTTTT
>TRBJ2-2|.|few|14|TRBV27
CASSLDTNTGELFF
TGTGCCAGCAGTTTGGACACGAACACCGGGGAGCTGTTTTTT
>TRBJ1-6|TRBD1|.|15|TRBV28
CASSPGDRVNSPLHF
TGTGCCAGCAGCCCGGGGGACAGGGTAAATTCACCCCTCCACTTT
>TRBJ1-2|TRBD1|.|15|TRBV7-8
CASSFYRRQGNGYTF
TGTGCCAGCAGCTTTTACCGTCGACAGGGGAATGGCTACACCTTC
>TRBJ2-2|TRBD1|.|15|TRBV11-2
CASSRRQGAHGELFF
TGTGCCAGCAGCCGGAGACAGGGGGCTCACGGGGAGCTGTTTTTT
>TRBJ1-5|.|.|18|TRBV6-2/TRBV6-3
CASSPTPGQTGRNQPQHF
TGTGCCAGCAGCCCAACCCCCGGACAGACCGGGCGCAATCAGCCCCAGCATTTT
>TRBJ2-4|TRBD1|.|19|TRBV5-5
CASSLGAAAGQGAKNIQYF
TGTGCCAGCAGCTTGGGAGCTGCGGCCGGACAGGGGGCCAAAAACATTCAGTACTTC
>TRBJ2-2|TRBD2|.|15|TRBV18
CASRPGLVNTGELFF
TGTGCCAGCCGCCCGGGACTAGTTAACACCGGGGAGCTGTTTTTT
>TRBJ1-3|.|.|17|TRBV21-1
CASSQSTGTSSGNTIYF
TGTGCCAGCAGCCAATCGACAGGGACGAGTTCTGGAAACACCATATATTTT
>TRBJ2-1|.|.|15|TRBV19
CASSARGRRGDEQFF
TGTGCCAGTAGTGCTCGGGGGAGGAGGGGCGATGAGCAGTTCTTC
>TRBJ2-3|TRBD2|.|16|TRBV7-2
CASSKGLAGDADTQYF
TGTGCCAGCAGCAAGGGACTAGCGGGAGATGCAGATACGCAGTATTTT
>TRBJ2-3|.|.|15|TRBV10-2
CASSVGGAPTDTQYF
TGCGCCAGCAGTGTGGGGGGGGCGCCCACAGATACGCAGTATTTT
>TRBJ1-1|TRBD1|.|15|TRBV7-9
CASSFPDRGQAEAFF
TGTGCCAGCAGCTTCCCCGACAGGGGGCAAGCTGAAGCTTTCTTT
>TRBJ1-6|.|many|15|TRBV5-4
CASSAPTGRNSPLHF
TGTGCCAGCAGCGCCCCTACCGGGAGGAATTCACCCCTCCACTTT
>TRBJ1-1|TRBD1|few|15|TRBV7-2
CASSLSGTGNTEAFF
TGTGCCAGCAGCTTAAGCGGGACAGGAAACACTGAAGCTTTCTTT
>TRBJ2-5|TRBD2|.|17|TRBV28
CASSLRPAGVRQETQYF
TGTGCCAGCAGTTTACGACCCGCGGGAGTACGGCAAGAGACCCAGTACTTC
>TRBJ2-1|.|.|17|TRBV5-4
CASSLASPASSYNEQFF
TGTGCCAGCAGCTTGGCCTCGCCCGCGAGCTCCTACAATGAGCAGTTCTTC
>TRBJ2-1|.|once|15|TRBV11-3
CASSKQGRGYNEQFF
TGTGCCAGCAGCAAACAGGGAAGGGGCTACAATGAGCAGTTCTTC
>TRBJ2-3|TRBD2|.|15|TRBV5-1
CASRLAGGPTDTQYF
TGCGCCAGCCGGCTAGCGGGAGGGCCAACAGATACGCAGTATTTT
>TRBJ2-1|TRBD2|.|14|TRBV29-1
CSVDKSGGANEQFF
TGCAGCGTTGATAAGAGCGGGGGGGCCAATGAGCAGTTCTTC
>TRBJ2-7|TRBD1|.|15|TRBV6-2/TRBV6-3
CASSLSGTGGDEQYF
TGTGCCAGCAGTCTTTCCGGGACAGGGGGCGACGAGCAGTACTTC
>TRBJ2-7|TRBD1|few|14|TRBV2
CASSAWDSPYEQYF
TGTGCCAGCAGTGCCTGGGACAGCCCCTACGAGCAGTACTTC
>TRBJ1-4|TRBD1|.|14|TRBV7-9
CASSSGQDNEKLFF
TGTGCCAGCAGCTCCGGACAGGATAATGAAAAACTGTTTTTT
>TRBJ1-5|TRBD1|.|13|TRBV30
CAWSRQGPQPQHF
TGTGCCTGGTCCCGACAGGGCCCTCAGCCCCAGCATTTT
>TRBJ2-5|.|.|12|TRBV5-1
CASSASQETQYF
TGCGCCAGCAGCGCGTCCCAAGAGACCCAGTACTTC
>TRBJ2-1|TRBD1|.|15|TRBV11-2
CASTPGTGFANEQFF
TGTGCCAGCACCCCGGGGACAGGGTTTGCGAATGAGCAGTTCTTC
>TRBJ1-1|.|once|13|TRBV13
CASSRGVGAEAFF
TGTGCCAGCAGCCGGGGGGTCGGCGCTGAAGCTTTCTTT
>TRBJ1-1|TRBD1|.|15|TRBV6-2/TRBV6-3
CASSPHRGVGTEAFF
TGTGCCAGCAGTCCGCACAGGGGAGTTGGCACTGAAGCTTTCTTT
>TRBJ2-1|TRBD1|.|16|TRBV5-1
CASSPRQGSSYNEQFF
TGCGCCAGCAGCCCGAGACAGGGAAGCTCCTACAATGAGCAGTTCTTC
>TRBJ2-7|.|.|11|TRBV27
CASSQGYEQYF
TGTGCCAGCAGCCAGGGCTACGAGCAGTACTTC
>TRBJ1-5|TRBD1|once|18|TRBV30
CAWSGRGGASVSNQPQHF
TGTGCCTGGAGTGGGCGAGGGGGCGCGTCCGTGAGCAATCAGCCCCAGCATTTT
>TRBJ2-7|TRBD1|.|16|TRBV6-1
CASSARHIAYRGEQYF
TGTGCCAGCAGTGCCAGACACATAGCGTACAGGGGCGAGCAGTACTTC
>TRBJ2-7|TRBD1|.|14|TRBV9
CASSAGGEQYEQYF
TGTGCCAGCAGCGCAGGGGGCGAGCAGTACGAGCAGTACTTC